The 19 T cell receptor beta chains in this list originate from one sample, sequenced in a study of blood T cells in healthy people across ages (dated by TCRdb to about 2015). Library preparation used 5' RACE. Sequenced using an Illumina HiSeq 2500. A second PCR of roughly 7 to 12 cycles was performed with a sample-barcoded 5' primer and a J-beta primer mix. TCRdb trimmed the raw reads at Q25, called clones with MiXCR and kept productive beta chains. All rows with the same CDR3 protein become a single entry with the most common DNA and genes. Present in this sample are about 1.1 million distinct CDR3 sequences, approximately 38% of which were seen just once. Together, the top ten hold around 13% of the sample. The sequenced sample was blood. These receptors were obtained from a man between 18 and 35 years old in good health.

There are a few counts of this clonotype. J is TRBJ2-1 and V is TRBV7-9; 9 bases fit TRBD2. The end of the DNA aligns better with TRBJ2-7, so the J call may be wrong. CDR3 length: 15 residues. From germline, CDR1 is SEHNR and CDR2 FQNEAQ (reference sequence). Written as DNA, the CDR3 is TGTGCCAGCAGCTTACTAGCGGGGACCTACAATGAGCAGTACTTC. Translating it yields CASSLLAGTYNEQYF.

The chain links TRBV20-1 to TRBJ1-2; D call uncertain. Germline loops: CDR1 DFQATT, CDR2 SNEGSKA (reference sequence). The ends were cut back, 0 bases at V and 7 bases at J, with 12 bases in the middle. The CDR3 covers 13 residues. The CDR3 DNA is TGCAGTGCTAGAGAGACGGTTGGAGGTGGCTACACCTTC. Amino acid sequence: CSARETVGGGYTF.

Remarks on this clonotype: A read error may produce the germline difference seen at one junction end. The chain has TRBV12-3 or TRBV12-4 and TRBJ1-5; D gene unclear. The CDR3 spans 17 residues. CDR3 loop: CAGSVESIGLWNQPQHF. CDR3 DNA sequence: TGTGCCGGCAGCGTAGAATCGATAGGCCTTTGGAATCAGCCCCAGCATTTT.

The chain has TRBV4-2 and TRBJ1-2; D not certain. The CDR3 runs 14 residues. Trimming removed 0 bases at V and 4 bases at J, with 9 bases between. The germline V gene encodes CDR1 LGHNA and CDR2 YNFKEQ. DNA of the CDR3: TGTGCCAGCAGCCAAGAGGAAAGAACCTATGGCTACACCTTC. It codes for CASSQEERTYGYTF.

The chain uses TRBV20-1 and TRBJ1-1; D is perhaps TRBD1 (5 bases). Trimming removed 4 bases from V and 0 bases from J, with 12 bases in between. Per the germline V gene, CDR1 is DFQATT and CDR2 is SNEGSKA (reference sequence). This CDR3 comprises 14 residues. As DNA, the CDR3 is TGCAGTGCTATCCCGGGGACCATGAACACTGAAGCTTTCTTT. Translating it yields CSAIPGTMNTEAFF.

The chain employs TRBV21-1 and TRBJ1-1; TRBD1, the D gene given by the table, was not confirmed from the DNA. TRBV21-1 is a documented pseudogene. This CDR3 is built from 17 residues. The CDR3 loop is CASSQRGRGKLNTEAFF. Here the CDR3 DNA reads TGTGCCAGCAGCCAAAGGGGGCGAGGGAAATTGAACACTGAAGCTTTCTTT.

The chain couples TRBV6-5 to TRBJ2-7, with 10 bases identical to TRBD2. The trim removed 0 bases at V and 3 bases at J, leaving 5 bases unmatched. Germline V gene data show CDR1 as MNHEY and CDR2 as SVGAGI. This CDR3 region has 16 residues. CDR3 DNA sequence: TGTGCCAGCAGTTACTCGAGGAGCGGGGGGGGCTACGAGCAGTACTTC. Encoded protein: CASSYSRSGGGYEQYF.

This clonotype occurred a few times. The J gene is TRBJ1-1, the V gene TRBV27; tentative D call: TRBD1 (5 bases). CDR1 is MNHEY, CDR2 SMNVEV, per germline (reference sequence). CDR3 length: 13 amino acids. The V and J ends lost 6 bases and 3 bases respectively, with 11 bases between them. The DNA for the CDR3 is TGTGCCAGCAGACAACAGGAGTACACTGAAGCTTTCTTT. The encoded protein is CASRQQEYTEAFF.

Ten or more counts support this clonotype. CDR3 residues: CASSQPSGGDTDTQYF. CDR3 DNA sequence: TGCGCCAGCAGCCAACCTAGCGGGGGGGACACAGATACGCAGTATTTT. The V call is TRBV4-1, the J call TRBJ2-3; TRBD2 aligns across 12 bases. Germline assignment: CDR1 MGHRA and CDR2 YSYEKL. This CDR3 has 16 amino acids. Unmatched junction bases numbered 2, after V lost 2 bases and J lost 2 bases.

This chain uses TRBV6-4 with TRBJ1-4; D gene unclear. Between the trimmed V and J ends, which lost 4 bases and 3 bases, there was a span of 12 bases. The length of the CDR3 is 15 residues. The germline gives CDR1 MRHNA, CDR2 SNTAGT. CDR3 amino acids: CASSVTVSSNEKLFF. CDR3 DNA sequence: TGTGCCAGCAGTGTAACAGTGTCGTCTAATGAAAAACTGTTTTTT.

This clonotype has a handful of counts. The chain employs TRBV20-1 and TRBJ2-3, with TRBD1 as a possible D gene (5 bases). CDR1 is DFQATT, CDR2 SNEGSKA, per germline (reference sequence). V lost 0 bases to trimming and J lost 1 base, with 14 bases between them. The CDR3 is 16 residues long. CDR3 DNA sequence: TGCAGTGCTAGAGATGGGATAGTCAGGGGCACAGATACGCAGTATTTT. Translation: CSARDGIVRGTDTQYF.

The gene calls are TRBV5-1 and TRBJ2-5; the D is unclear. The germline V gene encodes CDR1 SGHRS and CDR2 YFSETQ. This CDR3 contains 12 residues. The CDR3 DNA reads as TGCGCACAAAGCCTGACCCAAGAGACCCAGTACTTC. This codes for CAQSLTQETQYF.

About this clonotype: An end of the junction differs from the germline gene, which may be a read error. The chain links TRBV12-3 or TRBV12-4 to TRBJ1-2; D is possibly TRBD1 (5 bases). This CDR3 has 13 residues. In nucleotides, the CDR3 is TGTGCCAGCGGTTTGGGCGGGGCAGGTGGCTACACCTTC. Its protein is CASGLGGAGGYTF.

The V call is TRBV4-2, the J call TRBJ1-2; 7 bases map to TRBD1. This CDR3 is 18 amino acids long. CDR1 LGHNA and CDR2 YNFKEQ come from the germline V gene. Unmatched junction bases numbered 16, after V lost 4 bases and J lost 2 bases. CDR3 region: CASSRSPHRGSTNYGYTF. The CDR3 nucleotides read TGTGCCAGCAGCCGAAGTCCTCACAGGGGTAGTACCAACTATGGCTACACCTTC.

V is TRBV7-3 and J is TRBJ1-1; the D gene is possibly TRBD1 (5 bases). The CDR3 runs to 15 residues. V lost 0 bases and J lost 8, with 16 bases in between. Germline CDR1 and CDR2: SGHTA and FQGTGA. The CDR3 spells CASSLTPGQHAEAFF. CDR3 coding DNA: TGTGCCAGCAGCTTAACGCCGGGGCAACACGCCGAAGCTTTCTTT.

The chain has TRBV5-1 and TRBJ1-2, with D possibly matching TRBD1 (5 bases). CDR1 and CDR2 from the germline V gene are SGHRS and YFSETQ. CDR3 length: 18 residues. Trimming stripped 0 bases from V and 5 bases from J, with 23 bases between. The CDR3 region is CASSLAPDTPIKPYGYTF. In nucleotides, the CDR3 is TGCGCCAGCAGCTTGGCGCCGGACACGCCAATTAAACCTTATGGCTACACCTTC.

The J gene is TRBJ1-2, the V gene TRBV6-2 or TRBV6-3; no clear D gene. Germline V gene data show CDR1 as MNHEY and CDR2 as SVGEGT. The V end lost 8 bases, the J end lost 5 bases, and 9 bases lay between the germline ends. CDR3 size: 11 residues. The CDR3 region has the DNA TGTGCCAGCTTCGACTGGTATGGCTACACCTTC. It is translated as CASFDWYGYTF.

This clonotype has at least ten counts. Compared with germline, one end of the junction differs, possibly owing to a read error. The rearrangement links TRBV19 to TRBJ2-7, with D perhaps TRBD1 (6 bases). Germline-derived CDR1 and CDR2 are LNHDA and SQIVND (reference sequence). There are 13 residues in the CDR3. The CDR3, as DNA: TGTGCCAGCAGTATAGGGACATCCTACGAGCAGTACTTC. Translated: CASSIGTSYEQYF.

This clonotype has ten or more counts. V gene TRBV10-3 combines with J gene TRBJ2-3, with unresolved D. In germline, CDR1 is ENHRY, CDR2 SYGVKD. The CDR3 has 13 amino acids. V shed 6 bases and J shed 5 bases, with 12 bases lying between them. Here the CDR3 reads CAIRAEIGDTQYF. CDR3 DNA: TGTGCCATCAGGGCGGAAATAGGAGATACGCAGTATTTT.